This T cell receptor beta chain was sequenced during a study of Ad26.COV2.S vaccination and SARS-CoV-2 variants. The germline V gene has CDR1 SGHRS and CDR2 YFSETQ. With 2 bases removed from V and 8 bases from J, the gap between germline ends came to 13 bases. The length of the CDR3 is 14 residues. Treatment meaning: around 19 received Ad26.COV2.S at low or high dose, single or two shots; 5 received placebo; per-sample allocation not given. Day 63 after the first injection of vaccine or placebo was the sampling time. The individual, an adult aged 18-55 years, was a donor in Boston. Profiling relied on immunoSEQ multiplex PCR, and the TCRdb table lists in-frame clones only, not all of them. The data hold roughly 350,000 clones, with 80% to 90% observed a single time. As concerns this clone: As yet, its antigen is unknown.

Study-level points and caveats: Non-spike TCR breadth was similar in vaccine and placebo recipients.

J is TRBJ1-4 and V is TRBV5-1; weak D call: TRBD1 (5 bases). The material was peripheral blood, obtained in a trial of Ad26.COV2.S vaccine versus placebo. The TCR comes from a person aged 18-65 years who received the Ad26.COV2.S COVID-19 vaccine or a placebo. CDR3 coding DNA: TGCGCCAGCAGCTTAGACACTGGGGGAGAAAAACTGTTTTTT. Protein: CASSLDTGGEKLFF.